The T cell receptor beta chain described here comes from a study of cytomegalovirus exposure and HLA in healthy donors. Study results and limitations: Follow-up analysis seemed to connect common viral pathogens with several of the most significant clusters identified. There were a few CMV-associated chains whose specificity for CMV antigens was confirmed in vitro.

Comment on this clone: No antigen is known for it.

This CDR3 is 14 amino acids long. Germline assignment: CDR1 SGDLS and CDR2 YYNGEE. The trim removed 0 bases at V and 3 bases at J, leaving 3 bases unmatched. It was with 60 Vbeta and 13 Jbeta primers that the PCR ran. TCRdb keeps only in-frame clones here, not all; method: immunoSEQ multiplex PCR. The data hold over 85,000 clones, with about three quarters observed a single time. Source material: PBMCs. This rearrangement joins TRBV9 to TRBJ2-7; 7 bases fit TRBD2. This clonotype was obtained from a woman younger than 45 in good health and CMV-seronegative. For the CDR3, the DNA is TGTGCCAGCAGCGTAGGGGGGGAGGGCTACGAGCAGTACTTC. It specifies CASSVGGEGYEQYF.